One sample yielded the 18 T cell receptor beta chains listed below, sequenced in a study of blood T cell repertoires in COVID-19. The data were produced by immunoSEQ multiplex PCR, yet TCRdb's version contains in-frame clones alone and is incomplete. The sample gives tens of thousands of clones, roughly nine tenths of which show up once; roughly 3.6% is in the top ten. The material sequenced was peripheral blood. Receptors were obtained from a man between 65 and 79 years old with active COVID-19.

DNA for the CDR3: TGTGCCAGCATCCCCACCGGGGCCGGGGGGGCCCAGTACTTC. Translation: CASIPTGAGGAQYF. The V gene is TRBV6-5, the J gene TRBJ2-5; 8 positions agree with TRBD2. CDR1 is MNHEY and CDR2 is SVGAGI in the germline V gene. The CDR3 contains 14 residues. The ends lost 7 bases at V and 9 bases at J; junction bases unmatched: 13.

CDR3 sequence (DNA): TGTGCCAGCCGAGGGACTAGGTCCTACAATGAGCAGTTCTTC. Translation gives CASRGTRSYNEQFF. V and J are TRBV27 and TRBJ2-1; TRBD2 matches 8 bases. From germline, CDR1 is MNHEY and CDR2 SMNVEV (reference sequence). This CDR3 comprises 14 residues. Trimming took 8 bases from V and 1 from J; bases not matched to a gene: 4.

The chain carries TRBV4-3 and TRBJ2-3; D is uncertain. V lost 2 bases, J lost 0 bases, and 12 bases lay in between. CDR1 is LGHNA, CDR2 YSLEER, per germline. This CDR3 contains 16 residues. CDR3 sequence: CASSQTGGTSTDTQYF. CDR3 in DNA: TGCGCCAGCAGCCAAACTGGCGGTACTAGCACAGATACGCAGTATTTT.

The J gene is TRBJ1-2, the V gene TRBV15; TRBD1 agrees at 12 bases. The CDR3 sequence is 15 residues long. Trimming removed 2 bases from V and 7 bases from J; junction bases left unmatched: 5. CDR1 and CDR2 (germline): LNHNV, YYDKDF (reference sequence). The CDR3 nucleotides read TGTGCCACCAGCAGACCGGGACAGGGGGCGGGTGGCTACACCTTC. As protein: CATSRPGQGAGGYTF.

V is TRBV6-4 and J is TRBJ2-3, with 14 positions matching TRBD2. Trimming at V came to 6 bases and at J to 6 bases, leaving 8 bases not matched to a gene. This CDR3 has 16 amino acids. The germline V gene has CDR1 MRHNA and CDR2 SNTAGT. CDR3 coding DNA: TGTGCCAGCAGCCCGACTAGCGGGAGGGCCGGGGATACGCAGTATTTT. Translating it yields CASSPTSGRAGDTQYF.

The chain joins TRBV24-1 to TRBJ1-2; TRBD1 is a possible D gene (5 bases). The germline gives CDR1 KGHDR, CDR2 SFDVKD. V shed 7 bases and J shed 4 bases, with 12 bases lying between them. The CDR3 extends over 13 amino acids. This chain's CDR3 is CATSPTAFYGYTF. The CDR3 DNA is TGTGCCACCAGCCCGACAGCTTTCTATGGCTACACCTTC.

J is TRBJ2-7 and V is TRBV11-3; TRBD2 matches 9 bases. The CDR3 consists of 15 residues. The ends lost 5 bases at V and 1 base at J; junction bases unmatched: 6. CDR1 is SGHNT, CDR2 YENEEA, per germline. The CDR3 region has the DNA TGTGCCAGCAGCCGCGGGGGGGGCGCTTCCTACGAGCAGTACTTC. This codes for CASSRGGGASYEQYF.

The chain combines TRBV25-1 with TRBJ2-5; 10 bases are a match to TRBD2. Germline-derived CDR1 and CDR2 are MGHDK and SYGVNS. V was clipped by 1 base and J by 2 bases; unmatched bases: 4. This CDR3 contains 16 residues. The CDR3 DNA follows: TGTGCCAGCAGTGAATTCGCTAGCGGGGGACAAGAGACCCAGTACTTC. Its protein is CASSEFASGGQETQYF.

The chain joins TRBV19 to TRBJ1-6, with 9 bases matching TRBD1. The CDR3 runs to 15 residues. Trimming cost V 3 bases and J 9 bases; bases outside gene matches: 6. Germline loops: CDR1 LNHDA, CDR2 SQIVND (reference sequence). The CDR3 here is CASSMGDRGTSPLHF. For the CDR3, the DNA is TGTGCCAGTAGTATGGGAGACAGGGGGACTTCACCCCTCCACTTT.

This clone has just one count. V gene TRBV19 combines with J gene TRBJ2-7; 10 positions match TRBD2. This CDR3 has 13 amino acids. Germline V CDR1 and CDR2: LNHDA, SQIVND (reference sequence). After removal of 6 bases from V and 6 bases from J, the junction contained 5 bases not matched to a gene. The CDR3 DNA is TGTGCCAGTAGGGCTAGCGGGAGCCCCGAGCAGTACTTC. Residues: CASRASGSPEQYF.

J is TRBJ2-7 and V is TRBV7-2, with a weak D call TRBD1 (6 bases). Germline CDR1 and CDR2: SGHTA and FQGNSA. Trimming pared 5 bases from V and 6 bases from J, leaving 17 bases between. The CDR3 extends over 14 amino acids. The CDR3 coding sequence is TGTGCCAGCAGCCCCCGGACAGAGGGTGGCGAGCAGTACTTC. Translated: CASSPRTEGGEQYF.

The chain couples TRBV4-2 to TRBJ2-6; the D gene is possibly TRBD2 (5 bases). The V gene lost 4 bases and the J gene lost 0 bases, with 16 bases spanning the gap. The CDR3 runs 18 residues. The germline gives CDR1 LGHNA, CDR2 YNFKEQ. DNA of the CDR3: TGTGCCAGCAGCCGCCAAGCCGGGGAGTTCTCTGGGGCCAACGTCCTGACTTTC. As protein: CASSRQAGEFSGANVLTF.

The V and J genes are TRBV27 and TRBJ1-6, with 8 nucleotides matching TRBD1. CDR1 and CDR2 from the germline V gene are MNHEY and SMNVEV (reference sequence). The CDR3 is 14 residues long. Trimming removed 4 bases from V and 4 bases from J; junction bases left unmatched: 0. Here the CDR3 DNA reads TGTGCCAGCAGTTGGGACAGGTATAATTCACCCCTCCACTTT. This translates into CASSWDRYNSPLHF.

A single count supports this clone. CDR3 in DNA: TGTGCCAGCAGCCAAGACCCCACAGGGGAGGAATCATATACGCAGTATTTT. Its translation is CASSQDPTGEESYTQYF. V usage is TRBV4-2 and J usage is TRBJ2-3, with D maybe TRBD1 (7 bases). V lost 0 bases to trimming and J lost 7 bases, with 20 bases between them. There are 17 residues in the CDR3. Germline-derived CDR1 and CDR2 are LGHNA and YNFKEQ.

The count of this clone is one. The chain couples TRBV7-9 to TRBJ2-3; no clear D. CDR1 is SEHNR and CDR2 is FQNEAQ in the germline V gene (reference sequence). The CDR3 covers 13 residues. V lost 5 bases and J lost 4, with 10 bases in between. This CDR3 is CASSPPSSDTQYF. In nucleotides, the CDR3 is TGTGCCAGCAGCCCGCCGAGTTCAGATACGCAGTATTTT. Using reference TRBV7-9 and TRBJ2-3 for the parts outside the CDR3, the full variable domain is DTGVSQNPRHKITKRGQNVTFRCDPISEHNRLYWYRQTLGQGPEFLTYFQNEAQLEKSRLLSDRFSAERPKGSFSTLEIQRTEQGDSAMYLCASSPPSSDTQYFGPGTRLTVL.

The CDR3 sequence is CASSTPPRGAKNIQYF. Here the CDR3 DNA reads TGTGCCAGTAGTACCCCTCCCCGGGGGGCCAAAAACATTCAGTACTTC. The gene calls are TRBV19 and TRBJ2-4; possibly TRBD2 for D (6 bases). The germline V gene has CDR1 LNHDA and CDR2 SQIVND (reference sequence). V lost 4 bases and J 1 base, leaving 14 bases between the germline ends. This CDR3 comprises 16 residues.

This chain uses TRBV14 with TRBJ2-7; 9 nucleotides align to TRBD2. The trim removed 2 bases at V and 5 bases at J, leaving 10 bases unmatched. The CDR3 is 16 residues long. Germline V CDR1 and CDR2: SGHDN, FVKESK. CDR3 sequence reads: CASSQRAGGGGHEQYF. CDR3 in DNA: TGTGCCAGCAGCCAAAGAGCGGGAGGAGGGGGCCACGAGCAGTACTTC.

This chain uses TRBV6-6 with TRBJ2-5, with D perhaps TRBD1 (6 bases). V lost 6 bases to trimming and J lost 4 bases, with 15 bases between them. The CDR3 totals 14 residues. CDR1 MNHNY and CDR2 SVGAGI come from the germline V gene (reference sequence). The CDR3 nucleotides read TGTGCCAGCAGGCCCCTGGGGGCGCGAGAGACCCAGTACTTC. Its protein is CASRPLGARETQYF.